This TCR beta chain was identified in a study of post-analysis software for immune sequencing data. As for the study in general: Included among the disease courses, which were recorded for the cohort, were relapsing-remitting, secondary progressive and progressive-relapsing multiple sclerosis. General study findings and limits: When compared against controls, multiple sclerosis patients showed significantly lower normalized Chao1 diversity. Included in a set of a handful of TRBV segments more frequent in patients than controls were TRBV5-6, TRBV5-1 and TRBV20-1. Those samples that were prepared in the same batch co-clustered strongly by F measure.

Looked up from germline, CDR1 is MNHNS and CDR2 is SASEGT. With 1 base removed from V and 1 base from J, the gap between germline ends came to 7 bases. CDR3 length: 14 amino acids. Points on this clonotype: Its specificity is not known.

Unique molecular identifiers were built into the TCR beta cDNA libraries. Out of 1 to 10 million T cells, a few hundred thousand cDNA molecules were generated. One entry per CDR3 protein, called by TCRdb with MiXCR from the PCR reads. This table holds some 190,000 distinct CDR3 sequences, around 30% found once. The V gene is TRBV6-1, the J gene TRBJ2-5; no definite D call. The sequenced sample was blood. The TCR originated in a girl aged 2 to 17 with multiple sclerosis. The CDR3 sequence: CASSEDFIQETQYF. The CDR3 DNA sequence: TGTGCCAGCAGTGAAGACTTCATCCAAGAGACCCAGTACTTC.